These 20 T cell receptor beta chains were all obtained from the same sample, sequenced in a study of metastatic and nonmetastatic thyroid tumors. Every patient underwent thyroid surgery untreated. TCRdb re-called the PCR reads through MiXCR. Of about 32,000 clones in the sample, 15% to 20% were seen once. Sequences were obtained from blood. These receptors came from a female donor with papillary thyroid cancer or a benign thyroid nodule (not recorded which). Some clones in this sample may be carry-over from other donors' samples.

V usage is TRBV30 and J usage is TRBJ2-1; the D is unclear. Germline V gene lookup returns CDR1 GTSNPN and CDR2 SVGIG (reference sequence). This CDR3 is built from 12 residues. Trimming took off 0 bases at V and 8 bases at J, with 8 bases between the two ends. DNA of the CDR3: TGTGCCTGGAGTGTACAATGGGATGAGCAGTTCTTC. Translating it yields CAWSVQWDEQFF.

This clone was counted at least ten times. The sample carries other DNA sequences with the same CDR3. CDR3 amino acids: CASSSRLAGASEQFF. For the CDR3, the DNA is TGCGCCAGCAGCTCCCGACTAGCGGGAGCCAGTGAGCAGTTCTTC. The rearrangement joins TRBV5-1 to TRBJ2-1, with 12 bases that match TRBD2. J gave up 9 bases and V 3 bases, and 7 bases lay outside the gene matches. CDR1 and CDR2 (germline): SGHRS, YFSETQ. The CDR3 contains 15 residues.

The chain links TRBV4-1 to TRBJ1-1, with TRBD1 identical over 8 bases. CDR1 and CDR2 from the germline V gene are MGHRA and YSYEKL. The V gene end was trimmed by 4 bases and the J gene end by 8 bases; junction bases not matched to a gene: 6. This CDR3 has 13 amino acids. The CDR3 bases are TGCGCCAGCAGCCCTGTCGGGGACAGGGAAGCTTTCTTT. This encodes CASSPVGDREAFF.

The sample holds one count of this clone. The rearrangement uses TRBV20-1 and TRBJ2-7, with a weak D call TRBD1 (7 bases). Looked up from germline, CDR1 is DFQATT and CDR2 is SNEGSKA (reference sequence). Trimming took 4 bases from V and 9 from J, leaving 16 bases between them. This CDR3 is built from 12 residues. The CDR3 protein is CSAIPAGGGQYF. The CDR3, as DNA: TGCAGTGCTATTCCTGCAGGGGGAGGGCAGTACTTC.

This clone was detected ten times or more. This rearrangement joins TRBV28 to TRBJ1-2; no clear D. Germline assignment: CDR1 MDHEN and CDR2 SYDVKM. The CDR3 sequence is 13 residues long. Trimming shortened V by 4 bases and J by 7 bases, and 13 bases separated the two germline ends. In nucleotides, the CDR3 is TGTGCCAGCAGTTCAACAGCGGTTTTTGGCTACACCTTC. This sequence encodes CASSSTAVFGYTF.

This clone appeared many times. The rearrangement uses TRBV3-1 and TRBJ2-7; D is undetermined. The germline V gene has CDR1 LGHDT and CDR2 YNNKEL (reference sequence). V gave up 2 bases and J gave up 6 bases, with 8 bases separating them. The CDR3 runs to 12 residues. The CDR3 DNA is TGTGCCAGCAGCCAACAACTGGGCGAGCAGTACTTC. Translating gives CASSQQLGEQYF.

This clone was seen many times. The J gene is TRBJ1-3, the V gene TRBV12-3 or TRBV12-4; D may be TRBD1 (5 bases). CDR3 size: 15 residues. Trimming took 2 bases from V and 0 from J, leaving 8 bases between them. The CDR3 loop reads CASSLFGGSGNTIYF. In DNA, the CDR3 is TGTGCCAGCAGTTTATTTGGGGGCTCTGGAAACACCATATATTTT.

By frequency in the sample, this clone is medium-sized. The chain carries TRBV6-2 or TRBV6-3 and TRBJ2-7, with TRBD1 identical over 7 bases. J gave up 4 bases and V 0 bases, and 6 bases lay outside the gene matches. The CDR3 contains 15 residues. The germline V gene encodes CDR1 MNHEY and CDR2 SVGEGT. CDR3 sequence: CASSYSGDSSYEQYF. The CDR3 bases are TGTGCCAGCAGTTACTCAGGGGACAGCTCTTACGAGCAGTACTTC.

This clone was seen many times. The CDR3 DNA reads as TGTGCCAGTAGTATAAAGGGAAACGGAAACACCATATATTTT. Its protein product is CASSIKGNGNTIYF. The J gene is TRBJ1-3, the V gene TRBV19; D unclear. Germline loops: CDR1 LNHDA, CDR2 SQIVND (reference sequence). The V end lost 2 bases, the J end lost 4 bases, and 9 bases lay between the germline ends. The CDR3 has 14 residues.

The J gene is TRBJ2-7, the V gene TRBV6-2 or TRBV6-3; D is possibly TRBD2 (5 bases). Germline CDR1 is MNHEY and CDR2 is SVGEGT. V lost 8 bases, J lost 7 bases, and 18 bases lay in between. CDR3 length: 13 residues. The CDR3 reads CASGSRAQGEQYF. CDR3 sequence (DNA): TGTGCCAGCGGCTCGAGGGCCCAAGGTGAGCAGTACTTC.

At least ten counts were recorded for this clone. The chain has TRBV19 and TRBJ2-4; D possibly uses TRBD1 or TRBD2 (7 bases each). Germline CDR1 and CDR2: LNHDA and SQIVND (reference sequence). The CDR3 extends over 13 amino acids. V was trimmed by 3 bases and J by 7 bases, leaving 10 bases between them. CDR3 amino acids: CASSIQGGNIQYF. DNA for the CDR3: TGTGCCAGTAGTATTCAGGGGGGGAACATTCAGTACTTC.

Comment on this clone: This may stem from a read error, because a much larger clone lies one nucleotide away. V usage is TRBV9 and J usage is TRBJ1-1; a possible D gene is TRBD1 (5 bases). The CDR3 runs 14 residues. CDR1 and CDR2 from the germline V gene are SGDLS and YYNGEE. CDR3 in amino acids: CASIVWNGATEAFF. In nucleotides, the CDR3 is TGTGCCAGCATCGTATGGAACGGGGCCACTGAAGCCTTCTTT.

In this sample, this clone turned up many times. The chain uses TRBV27 and TRBJ2-1; D possibly corresponds to TRBD2 (7 bases). With 7 bases removed from V and 7 bases from J, the gap between germline ends came to 26 bases. Germline assignment: CDR1 MNHEY and CDR2 SMNVEV (reference sequence). The CDR3 length is 17 residues. The CDR3 spells CASTFYPFGGGPNEQFF. The CDR3 region has the DNA TGTGCCAGCACGTTCTACCCCTTTGGGGGGGGGCCAAATGAGCAGTTCTTC.

This clone has ten or more counts. The chain joins TRBV5-1 to TRBJ2-7; D might be TRBD1 or TRBD2, each matching 5 bases. V was shortened by 2 bases and J by 2 bases, with 17 bases between the two germline ends. This CDR3 is built from 16 residues. Per the germline V gene, CDR1 is SGHRS and CDR2 is YFSETQ. CDR3 nucleotides: TGCGCCAGCAGCTTCGGTCGGGACGAAACTACCTACGAGCAGTACTTC. Its protein is CASSFGRDETTYEQYF.

This chain connects TRBV18 to TRBJ1-1, with 7 bases aligning to TRBD1. This CDR3 comprises 16 residues. The trim removed 0 bases at V and 1 base at J, leaving 5 bases unmatched. Per germline, CDR1 KGHSH and CDR2 LQKENI. The CDR3 here is CASSPPGGDRNTEAFF. CDR3 bases: TGTGCCAGCTCACCACCGGGGGGGGACAGGAACACTGAAGCTTTCTTT.

This clone was counted only a few times. At one end, the junction sequence differs from germline, possibly due to a read error. The chain has TRBV12-3 or TRBV12-4 and TRBJ2-3, with 13 nucleotides matching TRBD2. The CDR3 length is 15 residues. In DNA form, the CDR3 reads TGTGCCAGTAGTTTACTAGCGGGGGGGCCAGATACGCAGTATTTT. Its translation is CASSLLAGGPDTQYF.

This sequence joins TRBV9 and TRBJ1-4, with 7 positions matching TRBD1. V gave up 4 bases and J gave up 8 bases; unmatched junction bases: 14. Germline CDR1 SGDLS, CDR2 YYNGEE. CDR3 size: 16 residues. DNA for the CDR3: TGTGCCAGCAGCCCGAGCGGAGGGGGCCTTCGGGAAAAACTGTTTTTT. This translates into CASSPSGGGLREKLFF. The variable domain in full, with the rest retrieved from reference TRBV9 and TRBJ1-4, is DSGVTQTPKHLITATGQRVTLRCSPRSGDLSVYWYQQSLDQGLQFLIQYYNGEERAKGNILERFSAQQFPDLHSELNLSSLELGDSALYFCASSPSGGGLREKLFFGSGTQLSVL.

The sample holds many counts of this clone. The chain links TRBV7-3 to TRBJ2-7, with 7 positions matching TRBD2. CDR3 length equals 15 residues. Germline V gene lookup returns CDR1 SGHTA and CDR2 FQGTGA. V was pared by 5 bases and J by 4 bases, with 11 bases of the junction left unmatched. Here the CDR3 reads CASSLNPAGAYEQYF. DNA for the CDR3: TGTGCCAGCAGCCTAAACCCCGCGGGAGCGTACGAGCAGTACTTC.

The chain has TRBV2 and TRBJ2-2; 8 nucleotides align to TRBD1. Germline CDR1 reads SNHLY; CDR2 reads FYNNEI. The trim removed 4 bases at V and 1 base at J, leaving 14 bases unmatched. CDR3 length: 19 residues. CDR3 region: CASSVSGQGIPRNTGELFF. The CDR3 DNA reads as TGTGCCAGCAGTGTGTCCGGACAGGGCATCCCTAGGAACACCGGGGAGCTGTTTTTT.

This clone was seen many times. This chain uses TRBV4-1 with TRBJ1-6; the match to TRBD1 covers 7 bases. Trimming took 4 bases from V and 8 from J; bases not matched to a gene: 11. This CDR3 has 16 residues. CDR1 is MGHRA and CDR2 is YSYEKL in the germline V gene. CDR3 loop: CASSLVRDRLYSPLHF. The DNA of the CDR3 is TGCGCCAGCAGCCTCGTCCGGGACAGACTATATTCACCCCTCCACTTT.